These T cell receptor beta chains were read from a single sample in a study of T cell responses to AZD1222 COVID-19 vaccine. The method was immunoSEQ multiplex PCR; TCRdb's version includes in-frame clones alone and lacks a portion of them. The table lists just under 150,000 clones, approximately 90% of them singletons. The sequencing used peripheral blood, collected 28 days after the second AZD1222 dose. All receptors come from an adult who received the AZD1222 COVID-19 vaccine. The CDR3 runs from the conserved cysteine through the conserved F or W. The D gene is left open where the match is weak. Clone size is stated in some rows and not others, as once, few, many or a class when expanded.

J gene: TRBJ1-6
V gene: TRBV2
D gene: .
clone size: .
CDR3 DNA: TGTGCCAGCAGTGATAGGAATTCACCCCTCCACTTT
CDR3 protein: CASSDRNSPLHF

J gene: TRBJ2-3
V gene: TRBV19
D gene: .
clone size: few
CDR3 DNA: TGTGCCAGTAGTATCCACCAGGCTCCTAGCACAGATACGCAGTATTTT
CDR3 protein: CASSIHQAPSTDTQYF

J gene: TRBJ1-2
V gene: TRBV5-1
D gene: TRBD1
clone size: .
CDR3 DNA: TGCGCCAGCCGACCCGGACAGGGGAACACCTATGGCTACACCTTC
CDR3 protein: CASRPGQGNTYGYTF

J gene: TRBJ2-7
V gene: TRBV19
D gene: TRBD1
clone size: .
CDR3 DNA: TGTGCCAGTAGTATGGGGACAGGGGGCTACGAGCAGTACTTC
CDR3 protein: CASSMGTGGYEQYF

J gene: TRBJ1-4
V gene: TRBV4-3
D gene: TRBD1
clone size: .
CDR3 DNA: TGCGCCAGCAGCCCCAGCCTGGAGGGGGCAGAAAAACTGTTTTTT
CDR3 protein: CASSPSLEGAEKLFF

J gene: TRBJ2-2
V gene: TRBV4-3
D gene: .
clone size: few
CDR3 DNA: TGCGCCAGCAGCCATCCACAGGGCACCGGGGAGCTGTTTTTT
CDR3 protein: CASSHPQGTGELFF

J gene: TRBJ2-7
V gene: TRBV30
D gene: .
clone size: .
CDR3 DNA: TGTGCCTGGAGTGTACTGAACGAGCAGTACTTC
CDR3 protein: CAWSVLNEQYF

J gene: TRBJ2-5
V gene: TRBV11-3
D gene: .
clone size: once
CDR3 DNA: TGTGCCAGCAGCTTTGGGGCGGAACAAGAGACCCAGTACTTC
CDR3 protein: CASSFGAEQETQYF

J gene: TRBJ1-4
V gene: TRBV20-1
D gene: .
clone size: .
CDR3 DNA: TGCAGTGCTAGTGCAGGCAGAGAGGGAGGAGAAAAACTGTTTTTT
CDR3 protein: CSASAGREGGEKLFF

J gene: TRBJ1-5
V gene: TRBV19
D gene: .
clone size: once
CDR3 DNA: TGTGCCAGTCGGGCAGTGATTGTCGGTTGGGCCAATCAGCCCCAGCATTTT
CDR3 protein: CASRAVIVGWANQPQHF

J gene: TRBJ2-1
V gene: TRBV3-1/TRBV3-2
D gene: .
clone size: .
CDR3 DNA: TGTGCCAGCAGCCCAATTCGGTATCGGGAGTGGAGCAATGAGCAGTTCTTC
CDR3 protein: CASSPIRYREWSNEQFF

J gene: TRBJ2-2
V gene: TRBV9
D gene: TRBD2
clone size: .
CDR3 DNA: TGTGCCAGCAGCGTAGTTAGCGGGGAGAACACCGGGGAGCTGTTTTTT
CDR3 protein: CASSVVSGENTGELFF

J gene: TRBJ2-5
V gene: TRBV7-9
D gene: .
clone size: .
CDR3 DNA: TGTGCCAGCAGCTTAGGTGACCAAGAGACCCAGTACTTC
CDR3 protein: CASSLGDQETQYF

J gene: TRBJ2-3
V gene: TRBV3-1/TRBV3-2
D gene: .
clone size: .
CDR3 DNA: TGTGCCAGCAGCCAGGGGCTAGCAAAAGATACGCAGTATTTT
CDR3 protein: CASSQGLAKDTQYF

J gene: TRBJ2-2
V gene: TRBV7-9
D gene: .
clone size: .
CDR3 DNA: TGTGCCAGCCCCGCGTGGACCGGGGAGCTGTTTTTT
CDR3 protein: CASPAWTGELFF

J gene: TRBJ1-5
V gene: TRBV19
D gene: .
clone size: .
CDR3 DNA: TGTGCCAGTAGTATGAGGCGCTCCACGGGGAATCCCGTATATAGCAATCAGCCCCAGCATTTT
CDR3 protein: CASSMRRSTGNPVYSNQPQHF

J gene: TRBJ2-1
V gene: TRBV7-3
D gene: .
clone size: .
CDR3 DNA: TGTGCCAGCAGCATGACGACAGGACGGTACAGAAGTGGTGAGCAGTTCTTC
CDR3 protein: CASSMTTGRYRSGEQFF

J gene: TRBJ1-1
V gene: TRBV11-3
D gene: TRBD1
clone size: .
CDR3 DNA: TGTGCCAGCAGCTTAGTGTTTTCGGCAGGGGGGAACACTGAAGCTTTCTTT
CDR3 protein: CASSLVFSAGGNTEAFF

J gene: TRBJ1-1
V gene: TRBV7-9
D gene: .
clone size: .
CDR3 DNA: TGTGCCAGCAGCTTCGGGGGCTGGAACACTGAAGCTTTCTTT
CDR3 protein: CASSFGGWNTEAFF

J gene: TRBJ2-1
V gene: TRBV2
D gene: TRBD2
clone size: .
CDR3 DNA: TGTGCCAGCAGTGAAGGCAAGAAGCTAGCGGGAACACTGCCCTACAATGAGCAGTTCTTC
CDR3 protein: CASSEGKKLAGTLPYNEQFF

J gene: TRBJ1-4
V gene: TRBV4-3
D gene: .
clone size: few
CDR3 DNA: TGCGCCAGCAGCCAGAACCCCACACGGGTTAATGAAAAACTGTTTTTT
CDR3 protein: CASSQNPTRVNEKLFF

J gene: TRBJ1-2
V gene: TRBV24-1
D gene: TRBD1
clone size: .
CDR3 DNA: TGTGCCACCGAGAGACAGGGGGCGATCGACGGCTACACCTTC
CDR3 protein: CATERQGAIDGYTF

J gene: TRBJ1-1
V gene: TRBV27
D gene: .
clone size: .
CDR3 DNA: TGTGCCAGCAGATCCACGTTAGGTGAAGCTTTCTTT
CDR3 protein: CASRSTLGEAFF

J gene: TRBJ2-7
V gene: TRBV4-1
D gene: .
clone size: .
CDR3 DNA: TGCGCCAGCAGCCCTCGGGACGCGTGGGACGAGCAGTACTTC
CDR3 protein: CASSPRDAWDEQYF

J gene: TRBJ1-4
V gene: TRBV29-1
D gene: .
clone size: .
CDR3 DNA: TGCAGCGTTCCTCTCCCCAATGAAAAACTGTTTTTT
CDR3 protein: CSVPLPNEKLFF

J gene: TRBJ2-2
V gene: TRBV5-4
D gene: .
clone size: .
CDR3 DNA: TGTGCCAGCAGCTCGGAAGGTTTAGGATCCACCGGGGAGCTGTTTTTT
CDR3 protein: CASSSEGLGSTGELFF

J gene: TRBJ2-2
V gene: TRBV6-2/TRBV6-3
D gene: .
clone size: .
CDR3 DNA: TGTGCCAGCAGTTACGATTCGTCAGTCCACACCGGGGAGCTGTTTTTT
CDR3 protein: CASSYDSSVHTGELFF

J gene: TRBJ1-5
V gene: TRBV21-1
D gene: .
clone size: once
CDR3 DNA: TGTGCCAGCAGCAAGCAAGGGTCAGGGGGCGGCAATCAGCCCCAGCATTTT
CDR3 protein: CASSKQGSGGGNQPQHF

J gene: TRBJ1-4
V gene: TRBV2
D gene: .
clone size: .
CDR3 DNA: TGTGCCAGCAGAATCGGTAATGAAAAACTGTTTTTT
CDR3 protein: CASRIGNEKLFF

J gene: TRBJ1-6
V gene: TRBV2
D gene: TRBD1
clone size: .
CDR3 DNA: TGTGCCAGCAAGAGACAGGGCAATTCACCCCTCCACTTT
CDR3 protein: CASKRQGNSPLHF

J gene: TRBJ1-5
V gene: TRBV7-9
D gene: .
clone size: .
CDR3 DNA: TGTGCCAGCAGCTTAGGAGGGGGGATCAATCAGCCCCAGCATTTT
CDR3 protein: CASSLGGGINQPQHF

J gene: TRBJ1-1
V gene: TRBV6-5
D gene: .
clone size: .
CDR3 DNA: TGTGCCAGCAGTATACAGGAGAACACTGAAGCTTTCTTT
CDR3 protein: CASSIQENTEAFF

J gene: TRBJ1-1
V gene: TRBV5-5
D gene: .
clone size: .
CDR3 DNA: TGTGCCAGCAGTGGGCCCGGGGCTGAAGCTTTCTTT
CDR3 protein: CASSGPGAEAFF

J gene: TRBJ2-7
V gene: TRBV5-6
D gene: TRBD1
clone size: .
CDR3 DNA: TGTGCCAGCAGCGGACAGGGGTTCGAGCAGTACTTC
CDR3 protein: CASSGQGFEQYF

J gene: TRBJ2-7
V gene: TRBV28
D gene: .
clone size: once
CDR3 DNA: TGTGCCAGCAGTTTCCAGGGAGCTAGCTCCTACGAGCAGTACTTC
CDR3 protein: CASSFQGASSYEQYF

J gene: TRBJ2-2
V gene: TRBV4-2
D gene: .
clone size: .
CDR3 DNA: TGTGCCAGCAGCCAAGTTGGGGGTATCGGGGAGCTGTTTTTT
CDR3 protein: CASSQVGGIGELFF

J gene: TRBJ2-1
V gene: TRBV2
D gene: TRBD2
clone size: few
CDR3 DNA: TGTGCCAGCAGTGCCCGCCGGGGGGAATACAATGAGCAGTTCTTC
CDR3 protein: CASSARRGEYNEQFF

J gene: TRBJ2-7
V gene: TRBV30
D gene: TRBD2
clone size: .
CDR3 DNA: TGTGCCTGGACGAGCGGGAGGAGCTCCTACGAGCAGTACTTC
CDR3 protein: CAWTSGRSSYEQYF

J gene: TRBJ1-3
V gene: TRBV30
D gene: .
clone size: .
CDR3 DNA: TGTGCCAGCAATACAGGGACTGGAAACACCATATATTTT
CDR3 protein: CASNTGTGNTIYF

J gene: TRBJ1-2
V gene: TRBV6-6
D gene: TRBD1
clone size: .
CDR3 DNA: TGTGCCAGCAGTTACCCCCAGGGGGGGAATGGCTACACCTTC
CDR3 protein: CASSYPQGGNGYTF

J gene: TRBJ1-4
V gene: TRBV6-1
D gene: .
clone size: .
CDR3 DNA: TGTGCCAGCAGTGAATTCGGGGAAAAACTGTTTTTT
CDR3 protein: CASSEFGEKLFF

J gene: TRBJ2-5
V gene: TRBV3-1/TRBV3-2
D gene: TRBD2
clone size: .
CDR3 DNA: TGTGCCAGCAGCCAAGCCCTGACTAGCGGTCAAGAGACCCAGTACTTC
CDR3 protein: CASSQALTSGQETQYF

J gene: TRBJ1-4
V gene: TRBV30
D gene: .
clone size: .
CDR3 DNA: TGTGCCTGGAGTGTATCGGCCAAGGGGGCTAATGAAAAACTGTTTTTT
CDR3 protein: CAWSVSAKGANEKLFF

J gene: TRBJ2-1
V gene: TRBV27
D gene: .
clone size: .
CDR3 DNA: TGTGCCAGCAGTTTATTCTCGTCTCGACACAATGAGCAGTTCTTC
CDR3 protein: CASSLFSSRHNEQFF

J gene: TRBJ2-1
V gene: TRBV18
D gene: TRBD1
clone size: .
CDR3 DNA: TGTGCCAGCTCACCACCGAGCCAGGGGGCAAATGAGCAGTTCTTC
CDR3 protein: CASSPPSQGANEQFF

J gene: TRBJ2-7
V gene: TRBV9
D gene: .
clone size: .
CDR3 DNA: TGTGCCAGCAGCCCAGGGGGGGGTTCCTACGAGCAGTACTTC
CDR3 protein: CASSPGGGSYEQYF

J gene: TRBJ2-2
V gene: TRBV3-1/TRBV3-2
D gene: .
clone size: .
CDR3 DNA: TGTGCCAGCAGTCGCGACAGGAACACCGGGGAGCTGTTTTTT
CDR3 protein: CASSRDRNTGELFF

J gene: TRBJ2-3
V gene: TRBV11-2
D gene: .
clone size: .
CDR3 DNA: TGTGCCAGCAGCTTAGAGGTTAAGCCATCCCTATGGGATACGCAGTATTTT
CDR3 protein: CASSLEVKPSLWDTQYF

J gene: TRBJ1-1
V gene: TRBV20-1
D gene: .
clone size: .
CDR3 DNA: TGCAGAGGGTACACTGAAGCTTTCTTT
CDR3 protein: CRGYTEAFF

J gene: TRBJ2-7
V gene: TRBV28
D gene: .
clone size: .
CDR3 DNA: TGTGCCAGCAGGGGACTCGGCTCCTACGAGCAGTACTTC
CDR3 protein: CASRGLGSYEQYF

J gene: TRBJ1-1
V gene: TRBV13
D gene: .
clone size: .
CDR3 DNA: TGTGCCAGCAGCGTAGCGACAGGCTACATGAACACTGAAGCTTTCTTT
CDR3 protein: CASSVATGYMNTEAFF

J gene: TRBJ2-2
V gene: TRBV28
D gene: .
clone size: .
CDR3 DNA: TGTGCCAGCAGTCCAGATTGGCTAGAGGGGGGGGAGCTGTTTTTT
CDR3 protein: CASSPDWLEGGELFF

J gene: TRBJ2-3
V gene: TRBV6-4
D gene: .
clone size: .
CDR3 DNA: TGTGCCAGCAGTGAAGGGCCCAGCACAGATACGCAGTATTTT
CDR3 protein: CASSEGPSTDTQYF